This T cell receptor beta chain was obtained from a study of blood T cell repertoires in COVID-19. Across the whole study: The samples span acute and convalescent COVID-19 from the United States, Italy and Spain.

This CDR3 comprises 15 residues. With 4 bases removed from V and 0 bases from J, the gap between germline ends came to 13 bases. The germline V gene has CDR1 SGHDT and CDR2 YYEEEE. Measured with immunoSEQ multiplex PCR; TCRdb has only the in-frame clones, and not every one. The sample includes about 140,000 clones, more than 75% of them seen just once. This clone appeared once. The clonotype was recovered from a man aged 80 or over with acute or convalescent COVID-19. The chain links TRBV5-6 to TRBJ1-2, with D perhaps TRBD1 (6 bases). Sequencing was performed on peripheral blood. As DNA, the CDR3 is TGTGCCAGCAGCCCACCCCGGACAGCTAACTATGGCTACACCTTC. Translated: CASSPPRTANYGYTF.